This T cell receptor (beta chain) was obtained from a study of identical twins. Study-level findings and limits: Conclusions came from cross-sectional statistical analysis, not from following the same donors.

Template switching added a universal primer binding site, and final cDNA carried unique molecular identifiers. TCRdb analysed the 5' RACE reads with MiXCR anew, one entry per CDR3 protein. The sample records more than 400,000 distinct CDR3 sequences, roughly 15% being singletons. As regards this clonotype: Antigen unknown.

The sample was also reused in another study, on yellow fever vaccine responses in identical twins.

The TCR originated in a woman aged 18-30 years in good health. Sequenced material: CD4+ T cells sorted from blood.

Here the CDR3 reads CASSPGQTTTEAFF. For the CDR3, the DNA is TGTGCCAGCTCACCCGGACAGACGACCACTGAAGCTTTCTTT. The J gene is TRBJ1-1, the V gene TRBV18, with TRBD1 as a possible D gene (6 bases). V was trimmed by 3 bases and J by 4 bases, leaving 12 bases between them. Germline CDR1 and CDR2: KGHSH and LQKENI. This CDR3 has 14 residues.